Sequencing of this T cell receptor beta chain was carried out in a study of cytomegalovirus exposure and HLA in healthy donors. Study background: Within an early data release were 85 million or so unique TCRs drawn from HLA-typed donors.

The germline V gene encodes CDR1 LGHNA and CDR2 YSLEER. The CDR3 contains 17 residues. Germline trimming cut 4 bases from V and 0 bases from J; bases unmatched to any gene: 7. The PCR employed 60 Vbeta primers together with 13 Jbeta primers. Data came from immunoSEQ multiplex PCR; TCRdb stores just in-frame clones and leaves some out. The sample holds about 150,000 clones. Details on this clone: The antigen remains undetermined.

Broader study findings: The authors later found most CMV-associated TCR beta chains appeared HLA-restricted.

The TCR comes from a man between 25 and 39 years old in good health and CMV-seronegative. V is TRBV4-3 and J is TRBJ2-7, with TRBD2 matching over 12 bases. The sample comprised PBMCs. The CDR3 region is CASSRWTSGKDSYEQYF. The CDR3 DNA is TGCGCCAGCAGCCGATGGACTAGCGGGAAAGACTCCTACGAGCAGTACTTC.